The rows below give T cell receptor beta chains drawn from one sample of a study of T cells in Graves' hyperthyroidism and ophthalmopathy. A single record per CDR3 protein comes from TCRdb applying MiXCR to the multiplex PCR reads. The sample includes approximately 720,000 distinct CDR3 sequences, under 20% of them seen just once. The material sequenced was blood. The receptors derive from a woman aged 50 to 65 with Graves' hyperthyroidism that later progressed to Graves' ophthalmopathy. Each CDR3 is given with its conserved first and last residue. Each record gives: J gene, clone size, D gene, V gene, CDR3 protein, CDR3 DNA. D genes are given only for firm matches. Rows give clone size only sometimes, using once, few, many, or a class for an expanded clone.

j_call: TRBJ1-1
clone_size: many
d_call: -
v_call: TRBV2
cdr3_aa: CASSEVGFGPGNTEAFF
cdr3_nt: TGTGCCAGCAGTGAGGTGGGTTTTGGCCCTGGGAACACTGAAGCTTTCTTT

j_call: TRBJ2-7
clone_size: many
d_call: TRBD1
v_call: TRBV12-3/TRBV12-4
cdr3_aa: CASSNTGTVSYEQYF
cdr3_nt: TGTGCCAGCAGCAACACCGGGACAGTTTCCTACGAGCAGTACTTC

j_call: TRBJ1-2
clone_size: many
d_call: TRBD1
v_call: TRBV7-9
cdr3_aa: CASSHRTGVSNYGYTF
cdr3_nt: TGTGCCAGCAGCCACCGGACAGGGGTATCCAACTATGGCTACACCTTC

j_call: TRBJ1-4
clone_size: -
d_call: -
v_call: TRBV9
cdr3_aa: CASSVDANNEKLFF
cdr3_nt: TGTGCCAGCAGCGTTGACGCAAATAATGAAAAACTGTTTTTT

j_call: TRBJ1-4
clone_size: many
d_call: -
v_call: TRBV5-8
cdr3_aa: CASSLKRRATNEKLFF
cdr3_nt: TGTGCCAGCAGCTTGAAGCGGAGGGCAACTAATGAAAAACTGTTTTTT

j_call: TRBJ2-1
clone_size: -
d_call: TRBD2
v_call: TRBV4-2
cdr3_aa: CASSLWTSGGEWSNEQFF
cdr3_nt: TGTGCCAGCAGCCTATGGACTAGCGGGGGGGAATGGTCAAATGAGCAGTTCTTC

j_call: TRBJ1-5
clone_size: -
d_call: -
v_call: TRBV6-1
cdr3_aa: CASRKVYLGSYSNQPQHF
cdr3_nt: TGTGCCAGTCGAAAGGTTTATTTGGGGTCCTATAGCAATCAGCCCCAGCATTTT

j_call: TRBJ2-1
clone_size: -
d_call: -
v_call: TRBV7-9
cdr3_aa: CASSGYLQGGEQFF
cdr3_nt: TGTGCCAGCAGCGGATACCTACAGGGCGGGGAGCAGTTCTTC

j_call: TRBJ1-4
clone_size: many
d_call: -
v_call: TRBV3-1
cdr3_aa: CASSRGQTNEKLFF
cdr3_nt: TGTGCCAGCAGCCGTGGACAGACTAATGAAAAACTGTTTTTT

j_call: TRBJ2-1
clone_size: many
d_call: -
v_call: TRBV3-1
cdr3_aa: CASSQGPEQFF
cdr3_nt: TGTGCCAGCAGCCAAGGGCCTGAGCAGTTCTTC

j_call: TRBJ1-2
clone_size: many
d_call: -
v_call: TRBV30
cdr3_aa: CAWSAGPHGYTF
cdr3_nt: TGTGCCTGGAGTGCTGGACCACATGGCTACACCTTC

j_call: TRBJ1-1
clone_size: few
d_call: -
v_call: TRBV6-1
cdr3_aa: CASSYTGRAEAFF
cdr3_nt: TGTGCCAGCAGCTATACAGGGAGGGCTGAAGCTTTCTTT

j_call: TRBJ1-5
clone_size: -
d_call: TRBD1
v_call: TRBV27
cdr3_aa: CASSPRRTGYSNQPQHF
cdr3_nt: TGTGCCAGCAGTCCGCGCAGGACAGGTTATAGCAATCAGCCCCAGCATTTT

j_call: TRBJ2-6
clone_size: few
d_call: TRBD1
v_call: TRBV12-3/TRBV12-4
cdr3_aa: CASSHRDRRSVLTF
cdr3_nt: TGTGCCAGCAGCCACCGGGACAGGCGCAGCGTCCTGACTTTC

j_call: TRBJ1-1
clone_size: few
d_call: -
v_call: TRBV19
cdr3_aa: CASSITGEAFF
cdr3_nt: TGTGCCAGTAGTATTACCGGTGAAGCTTTCTTT

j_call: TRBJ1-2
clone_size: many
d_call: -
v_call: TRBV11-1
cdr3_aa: CASSTSQGHQGGYTF
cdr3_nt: TGTGCCAGCAGCACATCACAGGGTCACCAGGGTGGCTACACCTTC

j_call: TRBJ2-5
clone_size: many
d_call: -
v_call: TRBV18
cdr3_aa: CASSPMGQETQYF
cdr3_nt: TGTGCCAGCTCACCAATGGGGCAAGAGACCCAGTACTTC

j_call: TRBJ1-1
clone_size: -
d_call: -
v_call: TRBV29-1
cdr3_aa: CSVRWSGNTEAFF
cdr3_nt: TGCAGCGTTCGATGGTCGGGGAACACTGAAGCTTTCTTT